This TCR beta chain was retrieved from a study of blood T cell repertoires in COVID-19. Study in general: Both acute and convalescent COVID-19 samples were obtained from the United States, Italy and Spain. From T cells, B-cell-depleted T cells, or PBMCs came the material, which was cDNA or gDNA.

TCRdb's table, derived via immunoSEQ multiplex PCR, lists solely in-frame clones and lacks some. The data contain 150,000 or so clones, roughly 85% of them seen just once; the ten biggest clones take up around 4.6%. The CDR3 spans 14 residues. Germline-derived CDR1 and CDR2 are MNHEY and SVGAGI. J gave up 10 bases and V 7 bases, and 10 bases lay outside the gene matches. This rearrangement joins TRBV6-5 to TRBJ1-6, with 7 nucleotides matching TRBD1. Sequencing used peripheral blood. The receptor was derived from a human donor in a cohort sampled during active COVID-19. CDR3 in amino acids: CASTTGAGESPLHF. CDR3 bases: TGTGCCAGCACAACAGGGGCTGGGGAATCACCCCTCCACTTT.